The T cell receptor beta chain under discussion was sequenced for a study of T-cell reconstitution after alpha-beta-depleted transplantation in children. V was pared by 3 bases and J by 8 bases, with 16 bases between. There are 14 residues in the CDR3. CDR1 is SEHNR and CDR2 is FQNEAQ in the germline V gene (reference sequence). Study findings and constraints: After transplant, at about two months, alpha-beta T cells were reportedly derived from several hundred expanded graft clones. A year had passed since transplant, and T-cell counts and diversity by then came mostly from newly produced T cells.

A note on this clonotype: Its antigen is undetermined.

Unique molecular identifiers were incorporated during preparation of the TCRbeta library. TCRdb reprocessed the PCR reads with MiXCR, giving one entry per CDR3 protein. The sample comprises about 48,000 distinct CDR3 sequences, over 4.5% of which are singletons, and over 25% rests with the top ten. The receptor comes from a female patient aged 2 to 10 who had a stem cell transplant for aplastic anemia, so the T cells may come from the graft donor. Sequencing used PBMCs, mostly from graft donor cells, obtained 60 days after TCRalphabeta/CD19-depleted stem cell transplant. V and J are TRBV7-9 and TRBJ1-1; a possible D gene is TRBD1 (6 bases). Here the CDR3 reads CASSFHRDLGEAFF. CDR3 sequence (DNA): TGTGCCAGCAGCTTCCACAGGGATTTGGGGGAAGCTTTCTTT. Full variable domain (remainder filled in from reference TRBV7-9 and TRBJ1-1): DTGVSQNPRHKITKRGQNVTFRCDPISEHNRLYWYRQTLGQGPEFLTYFQNEAQLEKSRLLSDRFSAERPKGSFSTLEIQRTEQGDSAMYLCASSFHRDLGEAFFGQGTRLTVV.